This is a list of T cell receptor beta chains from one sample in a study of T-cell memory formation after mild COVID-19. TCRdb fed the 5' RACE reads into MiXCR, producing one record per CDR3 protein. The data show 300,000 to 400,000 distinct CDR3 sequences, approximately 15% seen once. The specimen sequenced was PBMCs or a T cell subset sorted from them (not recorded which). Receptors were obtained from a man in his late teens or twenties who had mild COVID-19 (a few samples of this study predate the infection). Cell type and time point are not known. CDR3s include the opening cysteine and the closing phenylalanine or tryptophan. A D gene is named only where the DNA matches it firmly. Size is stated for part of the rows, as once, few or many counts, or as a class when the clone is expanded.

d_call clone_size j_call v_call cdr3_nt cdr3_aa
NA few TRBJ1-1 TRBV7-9 TGTGCCAGCAGCCCCCGACAGAGGGGCACTGAAGCTTTCTTT CASSPRQRGTEAFF
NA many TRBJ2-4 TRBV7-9 TGTGCCAGCAGCCCACGCCCCGATGGGGACATTCAGTACTTC CASSPRPDGDIQYF
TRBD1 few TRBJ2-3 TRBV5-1 TGCGCCAGCAGCCTGGGACAGGGGGGCCCAGATACGCAGTATTTT CASSLGQGGPDTQYF
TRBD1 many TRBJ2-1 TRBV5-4 TGTGCCAGCGGCTTTGGAGACAGGGGCTACAATGAGCAGTTCTTC CASGFGDRGYNEQFF
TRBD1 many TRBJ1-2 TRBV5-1 TGCGCCAGCAGCTCCGGACAGGGGGATGGCTACACCTTC CASSSGQGDGYTF
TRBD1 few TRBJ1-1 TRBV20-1 TGCAGTGCGCCCGGACAGGGGGGCACTGAAGCTTTCTTT CSAPGQGGTEAFF
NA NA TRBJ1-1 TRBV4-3 TGCGCCAGCAGCCTCCGGGCGGATCGGGAGCTTTACACTGAAGCTTTCTTT CASSLRADRELYTEAFF
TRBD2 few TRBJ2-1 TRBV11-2 TGTGCCAGCAGCTTTGGCGGGGGGGAATACAATGAGCAGTTCTTC CASSFGGGEYNEQFF
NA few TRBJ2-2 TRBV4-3 TGCGCCAGCAGCCAAGAGCGGGCGGCGGACACCGGGGAGCTGTTTTTT CASSQERAADTGELFF
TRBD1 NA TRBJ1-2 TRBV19 TGTGCCAGTAGTATAGCTTTGACAGGGAGGAACGGCTACACCTTC CASSIALTGRNGYTF
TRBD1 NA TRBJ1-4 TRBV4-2 TGTGCCAGCAGCCCCAGACAGGGGTCGGCTAATGAAAAACTGTTTTTT CASSPRQGSANEKLFF
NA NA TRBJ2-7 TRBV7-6 TGTGCCAGCAGCCGCGGGCCAGGCCCATACGAGCAGTACTTC CASSRGPGPYEQYF
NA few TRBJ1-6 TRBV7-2 TGTGCCAGCAGCTTCTCCGGGACTGGAAATTCACCCCTCCACTTT CASSFSGTGNSPLHF
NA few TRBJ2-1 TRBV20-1 TGCAGTGCCAGCCAGGGGAGGGTTGCCCTGCAGTTCTTC CSASQGRVALQFF
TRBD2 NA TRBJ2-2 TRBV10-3 TGTGCCAGCCGGGCTAGCGGGGCGGCAGGCACCGGGGAGCTGTTTTTT CASRASGAAGTGELFF
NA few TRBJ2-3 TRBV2 TGTGCCAGCAGTGAAGCCTCAGGCGGGGTGACAGGGCCAACAGATACGCAGTATTTT CASSEASGGVTGPTDTQYF